This T cell receptor (beta chain) appears in the sequencing data of a study of T cell responses to AZD1222 COVID-19 vaccine. Comment on this clone: Its antigen is still unknown.

Germline assignment: CDR1 SGDLS and CDR2 YYNGEE. The CDR3 length is 16 residues. Trimming left V 0 bases short and J 0 bases short, with 10 bases between. TCRdb keeps only in-frame clones here, not all; method: immunoSEQ multiplex PCR. The sample comprises more than 65,000 clones, 80% to 90% of which are singletons, and 3.4% rests with the top ten. Study-wide results and limits: A mostly white British donor set with more females was recruited, and clonal diversity was possibly underestimated.

The chain uses TRBV9 and TRBJ2-1; D unresolved. The material sequenced was peripheral blood, taken 28 days after the second AZD1222 dose. The sequence was obtained from an adult who received the AZD1222 COVID-19 vaccine. The CDR3 DNA sequence: TGTGCCAGCAGCGTAGAGGGATGGAGCTCCTACAATGAGCAGTTCTTC. Translation: CASSVEGWSSYNEQFF.